The 20 T cell receptor beta chains given below trace back to one sample, sequenced in a study of fetal regulatory T cell absence and autoimmunity (dated by TCRdb to 2015 to 2018). Library prep was done by the immunoSEQ multiplex PCR assay. Sourced from immuneACCESS, this table was stored by TCRdb with only in-frame sequences that have V and J called. A share of the clones is absent; for the studies checked, an unresolved V gene accounts for under half, and the remainder has no known explanation. A total of 95,000 to 100,000 clones appear in this sample, 72% of them only once. The ten largest make up 2% of the sample. Sequencing was performed on pancreas tissue. These receptors were collected from a male donor with IPEX syndrome.

This clone showed up just a few times. CDR3 coding DNA: TGCAGTGCTATCCGGGACTACGAGCAGTACTTC. The encoded protein is CSAIRDYEQYF. This chain links TRBV20-1 with TRBJ2-7; possibly TRBD2 for D (5 bases). Trimming took off 4 bases at V and 3 bases at J, with 7 bases between the two ends. CDR1 DFQATT and CDR2 SNEGSKA come from the germline V gene (reference sequence). The CDR3 runs to 11 residues.

This clone has more than one count but fewer than ten. The chain couples TRBV12-5 to TRBJ1-2; D is unresolved. The CDR3 has 12 residues. V lost 1 base to trimming and J lost 8 bases, with 8 bases between them. The germline gives CDR1 LGHNT, CDR2 FRNRAP. The CDR3 loop is CASGLAGGGYTF. The CDR3 region has the DNA TGTGCTAGTGGTTTGGCCGGTGGGGGCTACACCTTC.

The V gene is TRBV4-2, the J gene TRBJ2-7, with 7 nucleotides matching TRBD2. Germline CDR1 and CDR2: LGHNA and YNFKEQ. Trimming at V came to 0 bases and at J to 7 bases, leaving 9 bases not matched to a gene. The CDR3 is 15 residues long. The CDR3 nucleotides read TGTGCCAGCAGCCAAGAGGGGGAGGGCTGGGGGGAGCAGTACTTC. Residues: CASSQEGEGWGEQYF.

J is TRBJ1-5 and V is TRBV12-2; the table's TRBD1 call for D was not verified on the DNA. TRBV12-2 is noted as a pseudogene. The CDR3 has 15 residues. CDR3 loop: CASRSGDGSNQPQHF. The DNA for the CDR3 is TGTGCAAGTCGCTCAGGGGACGGTAGCAATCAGCCCCAGCATTTT.

The rearrangement joins TRBV6-6 to TRBJ2-3; tentative D call: TRBD1 (6 bases). The germline V gene has CDR1 MNHNY and CDR2 SVGAGI (reference sequence). V shed 7 bases and J shed 2 bases, with 10 bases lying between them. The CDR3 length is 13 residues. CDR3 DNA: TGTGCCAGCACGAACAGGGACACAGATACGCAGTATTTT. This gives the protein CASTNRDTDTQYF.

The genes are TRBV10-3 and TRBJ1-2; 7 nucleotides match TRBD1. The CDR3 extends over 13 amino acids. CDR1 and CDR2 from the germline V gene are ENHRY and SYGVKD. V dropped 6 bases and J dropped 5; count of bases not matched to a gene: 6. The CDR3 loop reads CAIRGQSDYGYTF. CDR3 nucleotide sequence: TGTGCCATCAGGGGACAGAGTGATTATGGCTACACCTTC.

This clone has just a few counts. This rearrangement joins TRBV4-1 to TRBJ2-5; 9 bases align to TRBD2. The CDR3 totals 21 residues. CDR1 and CDR2 (germline): MGHRA, YSYEKL. V lost 2 bases and J lost 2; bases outside the gene matches: 21. The CDR3 protein is CASSQPSPPGVLAGPQETQYF. CDR3 DNA: TGCGCCAGCAGCCAACCCAGCCCCCCAGGGGTGCTAGCGGGACCTCAAGAGACCCAGTACTTC.

There are a few counts of this clone. Sequence at one end of the junction differs from germline and may be a read error. The rearrangement joins TRBV28 to TRBJ2-7; maybe TRBD1 (5 bases). Per the germline V gene, CDR1 is MDHEN and CDR2 is SYDVKM. This CDR3 has 13 amino acids. Here the CDR3 reads CASTLGATYEQYF. CDR3 nucleotide sequence: TGTGCCAGCACTTTAGGGGCCACCTACGAGCAGTACTTC.

The chain combines TRBV5-8 with TRBJ1-1; D gene unclear. There are 14 residues in the CDR3. Germline V gene data show CDR1 as SGHTS and CDR2 as YDEGEE. The germline V and J ends were trimmed by 0 bases and 0 bases, with 6 bases remaining between them. The CDR3 region has the DNA TGTGCCAGCAGCTTGGGGTACCTGAACACTGAAGCTTTCTTT. It specifies CASSLGYLNTEAFF.

The genes are TRBV5-6 and TRBJ2-1; D is perhaps TRBD1 (5 bases). Germline CDR1 reads SGHDT; CDR2 reads YYEEEE. This CDR3 spans 16 amino acids. V dropped 0 bases and J dropped 5 bases, with 15 bases sitting between them. The DNA of the CDR3 is TGTGCCAGCAGCTTGGGAGTTGGGGCTCCTAACAATGAGCAGTTCTTC. Its protein is CASSLGVGAPNNEQFF.

This clone was detected a few times. The CDR3: CASSVEWNTEAFF. The CDR3 nucleotides read TGTGCCAGCAGCGTAGAGTGGAACACTGAAGCTTTCTTT. The chain recombines TRBV9 with TRBJ1-1; D gene unclear. Germline CDR1 reads SGDLS; CDR2 reads YYNGEE. CDR3 length equals 13 residues. Deletions cut 0 bases from V and 1 base from J, with 4 bases between. Based on the CDR3 plus reference TRBV9 and TRBJ1-1, the full variable domain is DSGVTQTPKHLITATGQRVTLRCSPRSGDLSVYWYQQSLDQGLQFLIQYYNGEERAKGNILERFSAQQFPDLHSELNLSSLELGDSALYFCASSVEWNTEAFFGQGTRLTVV.

The chain employs TRBV18 and TRBJ1-3; D unclear. Germline V gives CDR1 KGHSH, CDR2 LQKENI. This CDR3 spans 13 amino acids. V was pared by 2 bases and J by 4 bases, with 6 bases between. The CDR3 sequence: CASSPLQGNTIYF. The CDR3 DNA is TGTGCCAGCTCACCATTACAGGGAAACACCATATATTTT.

This rearrangement joins TRBV6-5 to TRBJ2-5, with 10 positions matching TRBD2. Germline assignment: CDR1 MNHEY and CDR2 SVGAGI. This CDR3 has 15 residues. The ends lost 2 bases at V and 5 bases at J; junction bases unmatched: 5. Written as DNA, the CDR3 is TGTGCCAGCAGTTACCCCCTAGCGGGGGAGGAGACCCAGTACTTC. Encoded protein: CASSYPLAGEETQYF.

This chain uses TRBV7-9 with TRBJ1-1; D is uncertain. The V gene lost 3 bases and the J gene lost 4 bases, with 15 bases spanning the gap. CDR1 is SEHNR and CDR2 is FQNEAQ in the germline V gene (reference sequence). CDR3 length: 15 residues. This CDR3 reads CASSFGPGTPTEAFF. CDR3 sequence (DNA): TGTGCCAGCAGCTTTGGACCGGGCACCCCCACTGAAGCTTTCTTT.

The chain carries TRBV5-4 and TRBJ1-4; D not resolved. Germline V CDR1 and CDR2: SGHNT, YYREEE (reference sequence). The V end was cut by 3 bases, the J end by 7 bases, with 13 bases between. The CDR3 consists of 14 residues. As DNA, the CDR3 is TGTGCCAGCAGCTCCGGAGGTGGGCCTGAAAAACTGTTTTTT. This gives the protein CASSSGGGPEKLFF.

This chain uses TRBV2 with TRBJ2-2; D perhaps matches TRBD1 (5 bases). This CDR3 has 12 amino acids. The V gene lost 7 bases and the J gene lost 7 bases, with 10 bases spanning the gap. CDR1 SNHLY and CDR2 FYNNEI come from the germline V gene. CDR3 loop: CASTQGGGELFF. The CDR3 nucleotides are TGTGCCAGCACCCAGGGTGGCGGGGAGCTGTTTTTT.

The J gene is TRBJ1-5, the V gene TRBV7-9; TRBD1 is a possible D gene (5 bases). This CDR3 region has 13 residues. V was cut by 3 bases and J by 2 bases, with 5 bases left in between. The germline CDR1 and CDR2 sequences are SEHNR and FQNEAQ (reference sequence). CDR3 residues: CASSFRGNQPQHF. The CDR3 nucleotides read TGTGCCAGCAGCTTCAGGGGCAATCAGCCCCAGCATTTT.

The rearrangement links TRBV29-1 to TRBJ2-3; D gene unclear. From germline, CDR1 is SQVTM and CDR2 ANQGSEA. This CDR3 has 12 residues. Trimming cost V 3 bases and J 4 bases, with 8 bases left between them. The CDR3 here is CSVEVKADTQYF. The CDR3 nucleotides read TGCAGCGTTGAGGTGAAGGCAGATACGCAGTATTTT.

V gene TRBV7-9 combines with J gene TRBJ1-2; possibly TRBD1 for D (6 bases). V dropped 5 bases and J dropped 1 base, with 11 bases sitting between them. The length of the CDR3 is 14 residues. The germline gives CDR1 SEHNR, CDR2 FQNEAQ (reference sequence). The CDR3 here is CASSLLQGNYGYTF. The CDR3 DNA sequence: TGTGCCAGCAGCCTCTTACAGGGTAACTATGGCTACACCTTC.

The J gene is TRBJ2-7, the V gene TRBV11-2; no clear D gene. Germline assignment: CDR1 SGHAT and CDR2 FQNNGV. The CDR3 is 13 amino acids. Between the trimmed V and J ends, which lost 3 bases and 4 bases, there was a span of 10 bases. The chain's CDR3 is CASSFSRAYEQYF. For the CDR3, the DNA is TGTGCCAGCAGCTTCTCTAGAGCTTACGAGCAGTACTTC.